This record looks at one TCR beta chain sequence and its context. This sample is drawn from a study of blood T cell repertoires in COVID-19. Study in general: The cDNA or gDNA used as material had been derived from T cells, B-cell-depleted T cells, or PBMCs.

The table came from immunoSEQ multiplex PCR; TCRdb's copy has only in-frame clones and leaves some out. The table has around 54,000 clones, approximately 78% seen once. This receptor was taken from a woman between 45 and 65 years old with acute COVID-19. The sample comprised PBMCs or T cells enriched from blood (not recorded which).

CDR3 loop: CASSPTKEDTQYF. The CDR3, as DNA: TGTGCCAGCAGCCCAACAAAAGAAGATACGCAGTATTTT. J is TRBJ2-3 and V is TRBV9, with unresolved D. Trimming stripped 4 bases from V and 5 bases from J, with 11 bases between. The germline CDR1 and CDR2 sequences are SGDLS and YYNGEE. The CDR3 sequence is 13 residues long.